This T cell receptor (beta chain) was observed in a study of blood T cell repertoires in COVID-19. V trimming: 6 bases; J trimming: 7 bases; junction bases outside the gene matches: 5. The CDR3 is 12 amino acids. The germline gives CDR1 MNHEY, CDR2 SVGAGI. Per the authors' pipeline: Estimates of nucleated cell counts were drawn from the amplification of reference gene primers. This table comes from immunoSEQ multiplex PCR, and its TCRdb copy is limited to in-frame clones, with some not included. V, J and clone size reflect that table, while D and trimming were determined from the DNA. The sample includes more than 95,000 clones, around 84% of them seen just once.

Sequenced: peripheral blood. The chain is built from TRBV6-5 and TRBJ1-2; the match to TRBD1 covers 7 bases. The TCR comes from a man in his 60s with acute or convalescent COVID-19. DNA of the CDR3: TGTGCCAGCAGGTACAGGGGTGGTGGCTACACCTTC. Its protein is CASRYRGGGYTF.